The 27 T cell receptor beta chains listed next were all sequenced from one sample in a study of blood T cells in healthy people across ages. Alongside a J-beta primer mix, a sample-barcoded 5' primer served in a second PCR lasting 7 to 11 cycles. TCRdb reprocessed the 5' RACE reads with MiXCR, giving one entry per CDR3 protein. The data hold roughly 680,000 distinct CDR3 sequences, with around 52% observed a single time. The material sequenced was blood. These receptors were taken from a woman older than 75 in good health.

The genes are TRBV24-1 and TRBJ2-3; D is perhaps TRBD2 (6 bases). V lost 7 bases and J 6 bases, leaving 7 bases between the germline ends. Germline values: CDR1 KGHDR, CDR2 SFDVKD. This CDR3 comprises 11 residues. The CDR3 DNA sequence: TGTGCCACCAGCGGGGGTGATACGCAGTATTTT. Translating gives CATSGGDTQYF.

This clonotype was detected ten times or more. CDR3 nucleotides: TGTGCCAGCAGCCAAGCGGGTGGCTACACCTTC. This gives the protein CASSQAGGYTF. The V call is TRBV3-1, the J call TRBJ1-2; D not resolved. Trimming took off 1 base at V and 7 bases at J, with 4 bases between the two ends. Germline V gene lookup returns CDR1 LGHDT and CDR2 YNNKEL (reference sequence). CDR3 length equals 11 residues.

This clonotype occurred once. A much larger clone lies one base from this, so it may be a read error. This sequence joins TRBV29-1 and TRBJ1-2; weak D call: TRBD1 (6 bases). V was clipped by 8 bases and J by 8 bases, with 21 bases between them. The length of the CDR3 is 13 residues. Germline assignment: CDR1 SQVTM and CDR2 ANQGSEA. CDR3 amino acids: CSSGGGSAWGYTF. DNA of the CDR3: TGCAGCTCCGGGGGGGGCAGCGCCTGGGGCTACACCTTC.

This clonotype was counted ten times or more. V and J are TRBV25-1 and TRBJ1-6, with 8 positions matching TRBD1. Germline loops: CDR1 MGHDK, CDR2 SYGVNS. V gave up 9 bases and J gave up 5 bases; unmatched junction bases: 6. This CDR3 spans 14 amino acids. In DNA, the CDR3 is TGTGCCAGTACGTGGACAGGGAATAATTCACCCCTCCACTTT. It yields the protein CASTWTGNNSPLHF.

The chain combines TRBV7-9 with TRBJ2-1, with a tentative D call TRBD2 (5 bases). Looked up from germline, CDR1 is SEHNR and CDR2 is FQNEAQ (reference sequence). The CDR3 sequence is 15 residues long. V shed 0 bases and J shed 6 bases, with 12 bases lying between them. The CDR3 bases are TGTGCCAGCAGCTTAGCCCGGGGTACTACCAATGAGCAGTTCTTC. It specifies CASSLARGTTNEQFF.

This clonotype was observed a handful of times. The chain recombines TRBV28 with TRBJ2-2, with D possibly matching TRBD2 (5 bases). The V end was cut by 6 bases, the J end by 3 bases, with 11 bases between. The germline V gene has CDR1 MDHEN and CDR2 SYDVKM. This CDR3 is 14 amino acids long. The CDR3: CASSSHGDTGELFF. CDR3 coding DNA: TGTGCCAGCAGCTCGCACGGGGACACCGGGGAGCTGTTTTTT.

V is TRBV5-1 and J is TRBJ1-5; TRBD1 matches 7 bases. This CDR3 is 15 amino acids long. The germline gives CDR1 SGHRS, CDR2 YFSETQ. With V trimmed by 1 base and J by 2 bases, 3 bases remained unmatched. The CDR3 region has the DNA TGCGCCAGCAGCTTGACAGGGGACCGCAATCAGCCCCAGCATTTT. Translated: CASSLTGDRNQPQHF.

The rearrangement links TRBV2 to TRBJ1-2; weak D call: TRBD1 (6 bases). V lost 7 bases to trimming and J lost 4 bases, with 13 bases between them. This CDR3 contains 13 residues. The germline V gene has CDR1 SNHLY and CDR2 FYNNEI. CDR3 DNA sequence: TGTGCCAGCACTGTTGGACAGCCCTATGGCTACACCTTC. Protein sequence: CASTVGQPYGYTF.

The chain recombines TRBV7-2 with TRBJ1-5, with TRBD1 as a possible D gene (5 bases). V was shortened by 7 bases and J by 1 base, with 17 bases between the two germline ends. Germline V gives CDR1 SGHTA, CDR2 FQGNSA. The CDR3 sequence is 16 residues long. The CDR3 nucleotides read TGTGCCAGCAACTTGGGCGCAGGGTACAGCAATCAGCCCCAGCATTTT. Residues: CASNLGAGYSNQPQHF. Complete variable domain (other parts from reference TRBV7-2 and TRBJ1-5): GAGVSQSPSNKVTEKGKDVELRCDPISGHTALYWYRQSLGQGLEFLIYFQGNSAPDKSGLPSDRFSAERTGGSVSTLTIQRTQQEDSAVYLCASNLGAGYSNQPQHFGDGTRLSIL.

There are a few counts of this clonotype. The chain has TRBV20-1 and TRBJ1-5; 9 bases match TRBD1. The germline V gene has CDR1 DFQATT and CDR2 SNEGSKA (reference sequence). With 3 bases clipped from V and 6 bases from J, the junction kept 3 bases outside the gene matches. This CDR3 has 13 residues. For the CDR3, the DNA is TGCAGTGCTAGGGTGGACAGGGGTCAGCCCCAGCATTTT. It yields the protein CSARVDRGQPQHF.

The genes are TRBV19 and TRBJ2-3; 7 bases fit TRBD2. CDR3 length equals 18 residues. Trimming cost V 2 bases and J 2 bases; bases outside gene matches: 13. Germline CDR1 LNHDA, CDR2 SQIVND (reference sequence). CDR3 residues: CASSIRGSGGSDTDTQYF. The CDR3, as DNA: TGTGCCAGTAGTATACGGGGCTCCGGCGGGAGCGACACAGATACGCAGTATTTT.

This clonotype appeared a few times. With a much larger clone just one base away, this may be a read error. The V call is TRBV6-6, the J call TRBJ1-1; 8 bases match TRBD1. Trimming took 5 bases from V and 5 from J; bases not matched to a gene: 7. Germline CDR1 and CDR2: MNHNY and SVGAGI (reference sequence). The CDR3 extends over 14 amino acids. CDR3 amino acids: CASSAFTGGTEAFF. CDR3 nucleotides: TGTGCCAGCAGTGCCTTTACAGGGGGTACTGAAGCTTTCTTT.

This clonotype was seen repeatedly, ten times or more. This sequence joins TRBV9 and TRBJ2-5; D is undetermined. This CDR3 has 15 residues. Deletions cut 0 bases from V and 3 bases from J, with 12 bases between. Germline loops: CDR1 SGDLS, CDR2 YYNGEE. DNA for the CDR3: TGTGCCAGCAGCGTAGCACCTTCTAGGGAAGAGACCCAGTACTTC. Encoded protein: CASSVAPSREETQYF.

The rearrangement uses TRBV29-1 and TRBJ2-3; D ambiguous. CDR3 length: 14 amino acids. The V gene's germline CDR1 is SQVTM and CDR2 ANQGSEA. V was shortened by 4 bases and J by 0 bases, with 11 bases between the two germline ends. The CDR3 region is CSVGSLSSTDTQYF. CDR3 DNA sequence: TGCAGCGTTGGGTCTTTAAGTAGCACAGATACGCAGTATTTT.

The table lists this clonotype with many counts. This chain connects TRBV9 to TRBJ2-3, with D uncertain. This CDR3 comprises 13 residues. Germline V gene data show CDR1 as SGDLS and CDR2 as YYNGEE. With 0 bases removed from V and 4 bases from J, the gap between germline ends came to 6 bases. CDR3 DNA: TGTGCCAGCAGCGTAGTGGGATCAGATACGCAGTATTTT. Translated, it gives CASSVVGSDTQYF.

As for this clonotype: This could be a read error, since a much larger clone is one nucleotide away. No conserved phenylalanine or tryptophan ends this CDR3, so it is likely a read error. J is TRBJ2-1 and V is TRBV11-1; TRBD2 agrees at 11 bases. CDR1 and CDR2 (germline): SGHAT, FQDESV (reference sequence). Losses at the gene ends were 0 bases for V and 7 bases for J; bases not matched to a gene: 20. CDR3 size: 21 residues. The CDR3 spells CASSLALASGRMGAVWNEQFL. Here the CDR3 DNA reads TGTGCCAGCAGCTTAGCGTTGGCTAGCGGGAGGATGGGGGCGGTCTGGAATGAGCAGTTCTTG.

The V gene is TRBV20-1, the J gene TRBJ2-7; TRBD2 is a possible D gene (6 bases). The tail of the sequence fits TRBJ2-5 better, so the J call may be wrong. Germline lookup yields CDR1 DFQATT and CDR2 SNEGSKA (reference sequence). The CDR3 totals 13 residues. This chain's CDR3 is CSASIAVHETQYF. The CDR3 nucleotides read TGCAGTGCTAGTATAGCGGTGCACGAGACCCAGTACTTC.

In nucleotides, the CDR3 is TGCGCCAGCAGCTTGGCCGGTTTGAGACTAGCAGTGAACACCGGGGAGCTGTTTTTT. It encodes CASSLAGLRLAVNTGELFF. This rearrangement joins TRBV5-1 to TRBJ2-2, with 7 bases fitting TRBD2. The J segment lost 1 base and the V segment lost 0 bases, leaving 12 bases of the junction unmatched. CDR3 length: 19 amino acids. Germline CDR1 is SGHRS and CDR2 is YFSETQ.

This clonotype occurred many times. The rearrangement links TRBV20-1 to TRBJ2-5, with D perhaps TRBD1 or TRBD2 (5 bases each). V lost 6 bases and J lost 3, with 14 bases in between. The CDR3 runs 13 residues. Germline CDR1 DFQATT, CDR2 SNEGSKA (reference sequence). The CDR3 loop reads CSAKRGVEETQYF. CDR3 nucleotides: TGCAGTGCCAAGAGAGGGGTGGAAGAGACCCAGTACTTC.

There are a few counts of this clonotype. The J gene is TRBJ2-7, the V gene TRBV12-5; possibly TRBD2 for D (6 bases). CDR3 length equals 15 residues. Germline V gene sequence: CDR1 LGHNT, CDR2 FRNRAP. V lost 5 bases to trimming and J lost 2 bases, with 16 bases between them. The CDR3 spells CASGPPGLTAYEQYF. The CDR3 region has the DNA TGTGCTAGTGGTCCCCCGGGACTTACCGCCTACGAGCAGTACTTC.

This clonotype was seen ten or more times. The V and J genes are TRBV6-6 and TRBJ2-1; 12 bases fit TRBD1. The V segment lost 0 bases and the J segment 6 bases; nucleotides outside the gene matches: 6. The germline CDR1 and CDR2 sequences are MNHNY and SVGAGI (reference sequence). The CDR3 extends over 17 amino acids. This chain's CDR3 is CASSYSNPGQGANEQFF. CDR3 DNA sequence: TGTGCCAGCAGTTACTCGAACCCGGGACAGGGGGCCAATGAGCAGTTCTTC.

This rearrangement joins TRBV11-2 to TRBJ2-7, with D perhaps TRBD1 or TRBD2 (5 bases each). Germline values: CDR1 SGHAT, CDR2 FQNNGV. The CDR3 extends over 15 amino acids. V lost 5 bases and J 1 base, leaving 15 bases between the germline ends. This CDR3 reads CASSPGPIGSYEQYF. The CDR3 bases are TGTGCCAGCAGCCCGGGACCTATTGGTTCCTACGAGCAGTACTTC.

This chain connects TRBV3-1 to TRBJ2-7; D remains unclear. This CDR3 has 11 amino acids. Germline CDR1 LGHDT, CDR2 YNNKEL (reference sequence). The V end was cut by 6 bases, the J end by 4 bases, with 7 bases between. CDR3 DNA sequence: TGTGCCAGCAGGTACGGGTACGAGCAGTACTTC. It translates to CASRYGYEQYF.

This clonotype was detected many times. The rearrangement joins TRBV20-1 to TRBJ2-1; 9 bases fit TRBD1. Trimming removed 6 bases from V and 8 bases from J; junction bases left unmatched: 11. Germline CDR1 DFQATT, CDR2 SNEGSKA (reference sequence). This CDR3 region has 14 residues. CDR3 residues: CSAFRGTGPHEQFF. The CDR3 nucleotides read TGCAGTGCATTCCGGGGGACAGGGCCGCATGAGCAGTTCTTC.

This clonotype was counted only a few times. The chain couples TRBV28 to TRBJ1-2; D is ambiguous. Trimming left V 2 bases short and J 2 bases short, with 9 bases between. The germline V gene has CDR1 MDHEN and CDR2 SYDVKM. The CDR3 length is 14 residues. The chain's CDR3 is CASSLLGQNYGYTF. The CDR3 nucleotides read TGTGCCAGCAGTTTACTCGGGCAGAACTATGGCTACACCTTC.

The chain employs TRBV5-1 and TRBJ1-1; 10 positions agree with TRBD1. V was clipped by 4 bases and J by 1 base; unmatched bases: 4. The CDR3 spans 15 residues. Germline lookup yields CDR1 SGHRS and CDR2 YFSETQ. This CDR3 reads CASSTGQGGNTEAFF. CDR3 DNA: TGCGCCAGCAGCACAGGACAGGGGGGGAACACTGAAGCTTTCTTT.

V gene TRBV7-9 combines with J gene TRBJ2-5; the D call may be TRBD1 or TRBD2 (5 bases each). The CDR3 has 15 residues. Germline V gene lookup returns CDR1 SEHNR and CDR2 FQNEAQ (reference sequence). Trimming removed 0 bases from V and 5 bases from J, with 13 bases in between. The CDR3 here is CASSLAGALRETQYF. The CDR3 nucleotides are TGTGCCAGCAGCTTAGCCGGGGCCCTGCGGGAGACCCAGTACTTC.